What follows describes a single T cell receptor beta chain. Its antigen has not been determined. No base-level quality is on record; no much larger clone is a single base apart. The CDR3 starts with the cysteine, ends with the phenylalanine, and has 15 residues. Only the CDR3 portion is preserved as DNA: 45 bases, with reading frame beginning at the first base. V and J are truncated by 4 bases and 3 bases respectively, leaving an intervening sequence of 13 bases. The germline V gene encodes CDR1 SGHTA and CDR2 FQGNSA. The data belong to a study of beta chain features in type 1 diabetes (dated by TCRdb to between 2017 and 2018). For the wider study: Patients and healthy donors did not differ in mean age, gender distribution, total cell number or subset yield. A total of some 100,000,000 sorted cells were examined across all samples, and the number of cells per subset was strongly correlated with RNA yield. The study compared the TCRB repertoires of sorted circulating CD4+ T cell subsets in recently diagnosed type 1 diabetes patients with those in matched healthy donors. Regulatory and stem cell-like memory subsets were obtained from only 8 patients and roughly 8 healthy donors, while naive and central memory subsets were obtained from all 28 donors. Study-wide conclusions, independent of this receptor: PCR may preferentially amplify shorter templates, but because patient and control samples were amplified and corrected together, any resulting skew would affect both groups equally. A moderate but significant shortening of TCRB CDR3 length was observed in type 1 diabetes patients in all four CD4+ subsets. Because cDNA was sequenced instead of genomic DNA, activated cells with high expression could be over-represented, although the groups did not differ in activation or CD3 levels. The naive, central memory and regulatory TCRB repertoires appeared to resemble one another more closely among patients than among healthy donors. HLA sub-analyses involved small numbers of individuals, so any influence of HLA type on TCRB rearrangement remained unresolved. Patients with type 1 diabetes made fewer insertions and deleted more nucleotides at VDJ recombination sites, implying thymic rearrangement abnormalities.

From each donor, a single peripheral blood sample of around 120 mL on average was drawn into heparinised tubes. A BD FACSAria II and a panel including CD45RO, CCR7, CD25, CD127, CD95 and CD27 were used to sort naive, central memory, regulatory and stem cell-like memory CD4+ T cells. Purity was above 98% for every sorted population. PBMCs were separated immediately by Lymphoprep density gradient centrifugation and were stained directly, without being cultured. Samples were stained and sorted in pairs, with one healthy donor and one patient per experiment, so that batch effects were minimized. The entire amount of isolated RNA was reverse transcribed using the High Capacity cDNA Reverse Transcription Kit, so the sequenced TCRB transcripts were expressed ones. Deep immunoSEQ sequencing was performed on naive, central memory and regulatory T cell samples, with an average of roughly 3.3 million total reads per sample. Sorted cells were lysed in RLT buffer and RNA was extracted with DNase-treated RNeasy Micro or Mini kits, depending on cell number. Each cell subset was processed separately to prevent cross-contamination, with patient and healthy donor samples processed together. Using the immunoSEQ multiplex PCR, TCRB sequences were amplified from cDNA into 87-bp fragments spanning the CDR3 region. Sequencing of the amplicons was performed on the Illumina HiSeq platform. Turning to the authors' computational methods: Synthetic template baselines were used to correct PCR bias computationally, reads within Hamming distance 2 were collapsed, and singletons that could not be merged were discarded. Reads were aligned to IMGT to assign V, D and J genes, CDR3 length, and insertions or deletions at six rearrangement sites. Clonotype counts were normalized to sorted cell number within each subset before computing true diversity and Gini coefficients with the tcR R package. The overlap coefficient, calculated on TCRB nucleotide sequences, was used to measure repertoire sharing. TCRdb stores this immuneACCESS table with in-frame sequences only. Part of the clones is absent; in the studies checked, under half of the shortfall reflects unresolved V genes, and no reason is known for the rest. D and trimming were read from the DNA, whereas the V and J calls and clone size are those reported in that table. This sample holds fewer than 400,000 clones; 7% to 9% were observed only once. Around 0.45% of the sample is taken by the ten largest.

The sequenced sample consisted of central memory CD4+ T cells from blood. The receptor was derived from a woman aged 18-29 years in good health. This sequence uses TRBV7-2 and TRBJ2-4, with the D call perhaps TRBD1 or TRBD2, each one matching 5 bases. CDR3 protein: CASSSRGSVKNIQYF. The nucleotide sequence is TGTGCCAGCAGCTCGAGGGGTTCTGTCAAAAACATTCAGTACTTC.